This TCR beta chain comes out of a study of graft-versus-host responses after intestinal transplantation. Study summary: Anti-thymocyte globulin induction, then tacrolimus and steroids for approximately 3 years, went to all recipients.

Only in-frame clones appear in the TCRdb table, and some are missing; sequencing was by immunoSEQ multiplex PCR. Among over 75,000 clones listed, 85% to 95% were seen once. Points from the study as a whole: Graft-donor T cell macrochimerism coincided with high graft-versus-host to host-versus-graft clonal ratios in allografts. Circulating GvH clone levels at their peak were associated with HvG declines (early post-transplant).

To note about this clone: Its cognate antigen is unknown.

V lost 8 bases and J lost 1, with 9 bases in between. The CDR3 length is 14 residues. CDR1 LNHDA and CDR2 SQIVND come from the germline V gene (reference sequence). The specimen comprised unstimulated CD8+ T cells sorted from spleen or lymph node cells, sampled before transplant. The source of this sequence is a human donor who was the organ donor for an intestinal transplant. The V gene is TRBV19, the J gene TRBJ1-6, with D perhaps TRBD1 (5 bases). DNA for the CDR3: TGTGCCAGTGGGGAGGGGTCCTATAATTCACCCCTCCACTTT. Translating it yields CASGEGSYNSPLHF.